The 28 T cell receptor beta chains below were found in one sample sequenced in a study of cytomegalovirus exposure and HLA in healthy donors. The study ran its PCR with 60 Vbeta and 13 Jbeta primers. Here immunoSEQ multiplex PCR was the method, and the copy in TCRdb shows in-frame clones only, minus some. The table for this sample gives around 76,000 clones. The source material was PBMCs. The receptors stem from a woman aged 60-70 years in good health and CMV-seronegative.

This chain connects TRBV19 to TRBJ2-7; D is possibly TRBD1 (6 bases). V shed 7 bases and J shed 3 bases, with 22 bases lying between them. Germline CDR1 and CDR2: LNHDA and SQIVND (reference sequence). The CDR3 runs to 16 residues. This chain's CDR3 is CASNRTQGKSHYEQYF. CDR3 in DNA: TGTGCCAGTAATAGAACACAGGGTAAGTCCCACTACGAGCAGTACTTC.

This clone is medium-sized (0.01 to 0.1%) by frequency. This chain connects TRBV2 to TRBJ1-5; D unclear. Germline lookup yields CDR1 SNHLY and CDR2 FYNNEI. There are 12 residues in the CDR3. V shed 2 bases and J shed 15 bases, with 14 bases lying between them. The CDR3 DNA is TGTGCCAGCAGTGAATTAGCACGGCCTCCGCATTTT. Translating it yields CASSELARPPHF.

The rearrangement uses TRBV7-3 and TRBJ2-1, with no clear D. From germline, CDR1 is SGHTA and CDR2 FQGTGA. Trimming cost V 4 bases and J 4 bases, with 14 bases left between them. The CDR3 consists of 15 residues. The CDR3 bases are TGTGCCAGCAGCTCGCCTAGGCGGCAGTACAATGAGCAGTTCTTC. Protein sequence: CASSSPRRQYNEQFF.

By frequency, this clone registers medium-sized. The genes are TRBV4-1 and TRBJ1-2, with D perhaps TRBD1 (5 bases). The germline CDR1 and CDR2 sequences are MGHRA and YSYEKL. The CDR3 is 14 amino acids. Trimming removed 1 base at V and 6 bases at J, with 12 bases between. For the CDR3, the DNA is TGCGCCAGCAGCCAAGTAAGGGGTGACCATGGCTACACCTTC. It yields the protein CASSQVRGDHGYTF.

V is TRBV7-8 and J is TRBJ2-1, with a possible D match to TRBD2 (5 bases). CDR3 length: 14 residues. Trimming pared 4 bases from V and 3 bases from J, leaving 10 bases between. The germline V gene encodes CDR1 SGHVS and CDR2 FQNEAQ. CDR3 sequence reads: CASSSRDLYNEQFF. CDR3 DNA sequence: TGTGCCAGCAGCTCCCGGGATCTCTACAATGAGCAGTTCTTC.

The CDR3 DNA reads TGTGCCAGTAGTATGGCACAGAACACTGAAGCTTTCTTT. Amino acids: CASSMAQNTEAFF. V usage is TRBV19 and J usage is TRBJ1-1; no clear D. Trimming stripped 3 bases from V and 1 base from J, with 6 bases between. The CDR3 covers 13 residues. Per the germline V gene, CDR1 is LNHDA and CDR2 is SQIVND (reference sequence).

This chain joins TRBV6-6 and TRBJ1-5; TRBD1 aligns across 8 bases. CDR1 MNHNY and CDR2 SVGAGI come from the germline V gene (reference sequence). The CDR3 is 16 residues long. With 6 bases clipped from V and 4 bases from J, the junction kept 11 bases outside the gene matches. The CDR3 region is CASRPTGAAFNQPQHF. In nucleotides, the CDR3 is TGTGCCAGCAGACCGACAGGGGCCGCGTTTAATCAGCCCCAGCATTTT.

The chain carries TRBV7-9 and TRBJ2-3, with D uncertain. The CDR3 spans 13 residues. Germline CDR1 reads SEHNR; CDR2 reads FQNEAQ (reference sequence). Deletions cut 4 bases from V and 4 bases from J, with 9 bases between. The CDR3 spells CASSSLAPDTQYF. CDR3 in DNA: TGTGCCAGCAGCTCTTTAGCTCCAGATACGCAGTATTTT.

The CDR3 spells CASRVGQGGEKLFF. CDR3 nucleotides: TGTGCCAGCAGGGTGGGACAGGGAGGGGAAAAACTGTTTTTT. The chain has TRBV2 and TRBJ1-4; 9 bases line up with TRBD1. The CDR3 is 14 amino acids. Germline V CDR1 and CDR2: SNHLY, FYNNEI. Losses at the gene ends were 6 bases for V and 8 bases for J; bases not matched to a gene: 7.

The V call is TRBV7-9, the J call TRBJ2-2; tentatively, D is TRBD2 (6 bases). The CDR3 totals 16 residues. V lost 5 bases, J lost 5 bases, and 18 bases lay in between. Germline loops: CDR1 SEHNR, CDR2 FQNEAQ (reference sequence). Written as DNA, the CDR3 is TGTGCCAGCAGCCTGATGACGGGAGTAAGGACCGGGGAGCTGTTTTTT. Translated, it gives CASSLMTGVRTGELFF.

V and J are TRBV23-1 and TRBJ2-7, with TRBD2 matching over 8 bases. TRBV23-1 is recorded as an ORF, its role being uncertain. Germline trimming cut 8 bases from V and 5 bases from J; bases unmatched to any gene: 14. The CDR3 extends over 15 amino acids. CDR3 in DNA: TGCGCCAGCGGCCCAGAGTCGGGAGGGCCCCACGAGCAGTACTTC. Its protein is CASGPESGGPHEQYF.

The rearrangement links TRBV5-6 to TRBJ1-2; weak D call: TRBD1 (5 bases). The germline CDR1 and CDR2 sequences are SGHDT and YYEEEE. The V gene lost 3 bases and the J gene lost 2 bases, with 11 bases spanning the gap. The CDR3 runs 14 residues. The DNA for the CDR3 is TGTGCCAGCAGCTCTACCGACAGAAACTATGGCTACACCTTC. This codes for CASSSTDRNYGYTF.

The chain combines TRBV10-3 with TRBJ2-1, with 15 bases that match TRBD2. The CDR3 consists of 17 residues. The germline V gene encodes CDR1 ENHRY and CDR2 SYGVKD. V was clipped by 8 bases and J by 0 bases; unmatched bases: 5. As DNA, the CDR3 is TGTGCCATCCTAGGACTAGCGGGAGGGGGCTCCTACAATGAGCAGTTCTTC. Its protein is CAILGLAGGGSYNEQFF.

The chain has TRBV15 and TRBJ2-3; 14 positions match TRBD2. V shed 1 base and J 4 bases; nucleotides not matched to a gene: 10. The CDR3 sequence is 19 residues long. Germline lookup yields CDR1 LNHNV and CDR2 YYDKDF (reference sequence). CDR3: CATSRGSRGLAGEADTQYF. The CDR3 nucleotides read TGTGCCACCAGCAGAGGTTCCAGGGGACTAGCGGGAGAGGCAGATACGCAGTATTTT.

V gene TRBV19 combines with J gene TRBJ2-3; TRBD2 matches 15 bases. Germline V gene lookup returns CDR1 LNHDA and CDR2 SQIVND (reference sequence). V shed 5 bases and J 6 bases; nucleotides not matched to a gene: 6. CDR3 length equals 16 residues. The CDR3 reads CASSPGLAGGWDTQYF. CDR3 nucleotides: TGTGCCAGTAGTCCCGGACTAGCGGGAGGGTGGGATACGCAGTATTTT.

The CDR3 region has the DNA TGCGCCAGCGGGGGACAGGCGTTTTCTGGAAACACCATATATTTT. Translating gives CASGGQAFSGNTIYF. The rearrangement uses TRBV10-2 and TRBJ1-3; 8 nucleotides match TRBD1. Germline loops: CDR1 WSHSY, CDR2 SAAADI. Trimming took 8 bases from V and 1 from J; bases not matched to a gene: 7. This CDR3 has 15 residues.

The chain uses TRBV2 and TRBJ2-7; 10 bases agree with TRBD2. V was pared by 7 bases and J by 2 bases, with 11 bases of the junction left unmatched. The CDR3 consists of 16 residues. Germline V gene sequence: CDR1 SNHLY, CDR2 FYNNEI. CDR3 DNA sequence: TGTGCCAGCACGCGGACTAGCGGTTCCGCGACCTACGAGCAGTACTTC. Its protein product is CASTRTSGSATYEQYF.

This chain links TRBV6-1 with TRBJ2-2, with a weak D call TRBD1 (8 bases). Germline CDR1 and CDR2: MNHNS and SASEGT. Deletions cut 5 bases from V and 7 bases from J, with 14 bases between. The CDR3 extends over 14 amino acids. The CDR3 sequence is CASSQDREGGELFF. In nucleotides, the CDR3 is TGTGCCAGCAGTCAGGACAGGGAGGGCGGGGAGCTGTTTTTT.

J is TRBJ1-5 and V is TRBV5-1, with D perhaps TRBD1 (5 bases). V lost 0 bases and J 9 bases, leaving 7 bases between the germline ends. The CDR3 has 12 residues. Germline CDR1 and CDR2: SGHRS and YFSETQ. CDR3 region: CASSLAGGPQHF. The CDR3 nucleotides are TGCGCCAGCAGCTTGGCCGGGGGGCCCCAGCATTTT.

The V and J genes are TRBV10-3 and TRBJ2-1, with TRBD1 matching over 11 bases. CDR1 and CDR2 from the germline V gene are ENHRY and SYGVKD. The CDR3 is 14 residues long. The J segment lost 5 bases and the V segment lost 4 bases, leaving 1 base of the junction unmatched. CDR3 nucleotides: TGTGCCATCAGTGCGGGACAGGGGGACAATGAGCAGTTCTTC. Amino acids: CAISAGQGDNEQFF.

V and J are TRBV11-2 and TRBJ2-4, with a tentative D call TRBD1 (5 bases). The CDR3 spans 15 residues. Germline V gene lookup returns CDR1 SGHAT and CDR2 FQNNGV. The V gene lost 4 bases and the J gene lost 14 bases, with 24 bases spanning the gap. CDR3 protein: CASSSNLDSGLGKYF. CDR3 in DNA: TGTGCCAGCAGCTCAAATTTAGACAGTGGGTTGGGGAAGTACTTC.

This rearrangement joins TRBV28 to TRBJ2-7; 9 nucleotides line up with TRBD2. V trimming: 8 bases; J trimming: 4 bases; junction bases outside the gene matches: 3. Germline V lookup: CDR1 MDHEN, CDR2 SYDVKM. The CDR3 length is 12 residues. In DNA form, the CDR3 reads TGTGCCAGCCAAAGCGGGAGGTACGAGCAGTACTTC. Protein product: CASQSGRYEQYF.

The chain links TRBV27 to TRBJ2-1; 10 positions agree with TRBD2. Germline-derived CDR1 and CDR2 are MNHEY and SMNVEV (reference sequence). This CDR3 region has 15 residues. V lost 4 bases, J lost 9 bases, and 9 bases stayed unmatched. In nucleotides, the CDR3 is TGTGCCAGCAGTTCAGTCCTAGCGGGAGTTTTTGAGCAGTTCTTC. Its translation: CASSSVLAGVFEQFF.

This CDR3 is CASSEPEGLVSSYEQYF. The CDR3 bases are TGTGCCAGCAGTGAACCTGAGGGACTAGTTAGCTCCTACGAGCAGTACTTC. This chain links TRBV2 with TRBJ2-7; 8 bases are shared with TRBD2. The V gene's germline CDR1 is SNHLY and CDR2 FYNNEI. The CDR3 covers 17 residues. Trimming at V came to 2 bases and at J to 0 bases, leaving 9 bases not matched to a gene.

The chain joins TRBV6-6 to TRBJ2-7; 8 nucleotides agree with TRBD2. The CDR3 contains 13 residues. V gave up 6 bases and J gave up 2 bases; unmatched junction bases: 3. Germline values: CDR1 MNHNY, CDR2 SVGAGI (reference sequence). CDR3 sequence reads: CASRTGGPYEQYF. CDR3 nucleotide sequence: TGTGCCAGCAGGACGGGAGGGCCCTACGAGCAGTACTTC.

The rearrangement joins TRBV21-1 to TRBJ1-1; the table calls TRBD1, which could not be checked here. TRBV21-1 is shown as a pseudogene. The CDR3 totals 12 residues. The CDR3 bases are TGTGCCGCGTGCGCAGGGAACACTGAAGCTTTCTTT. Its translation is CAACAGNTEAFF.

In regard to this clone: Compared with germline, one end of the junction differs, possibly owing to a read error. The V call is TRBV5-5, the J call TRBJ1-2; D ambiguous. CDR1 and CDR2 from the germline V gene are SGHKS and YYEKEE (reference sequence). This CDR3 has 16 amino acids. Written as DNA, the CDR3 is TGTGCCAGCAGCCCGATTCCGGGATCCACCCATTATGGCTACGCCTTC. Translated: CASSPIPGSTHYGYAF.

V usage is TRBV5-1 and J usage is TRBJ2-7, with 7 bases lining up with TRBD1. The germline V gene encodes CDR1 SGHRS and CDR2 YFSETQ. The ends lost 4 bases at V and 0 bases at J; junction bases unmatched: 1. The CDR3 runs to 13 residues. The CDR3 nucleotides are TGCGCCAGCAGCGACAGGGTCTCCTACGAGCAGTACTTC. Residues: CASSDRVSYEQYF.